This is a list of T cell receptor beta chains from one sample in a study of CD8+ T cells in alopecia areata. Data came from immunoSEQ multiplex PCR; TCRdb stores just in-frame clones and leaves some out. The data show hundreds of thousands of clones, around 67% seen once. The sample in question was CD4+ T cells sorted from blood, obtained at week 0. These receptors were obtained from a human donor with alopecia areata. Each CDR3 is given with its conserved first and last residue. A D gene is named only where the DNA matches it firmly. Expanded clones get a size class; other rows say once, few or many, or leave the size out.

d_gene	v_gene	abundance	j_gene	CDR3nt	CDR3aa
NA	TRBV5-1	NA	TRBJ2-6	TGCGCCAGCAGCCCCAGCCCGCTCCAGGCCTCTGGGGCCAACGTCCTGACTTTC	CASSPSPLQASGANVLTF
TRBD1	TRBV27	once	TRBJ1-2	TGTGCCAGCAGTTTCCTGGACAGGGGGAACTATGGCTACACCTTC	CASSFLDRGNYGYTF
NA	TRBV27	NA	TRBJ2-1	TGTGCCAGCAGGCGGGACTTCTACAATGAGCAGTTCTTC	CASRRDFYNEQFF
NA	TRBV30	few	TRBJ1-1	TGTGCCTGGAGTCCCCTAGCTTTCTTT	CAWSPLAFF
TRBD2	TRBV11-2	few	TRBJ2-1	TGTGCCAGCAGCTTATGGCTAGCGGGGAGCTCCTACAATGAGCAGTTCTTC	CASSLWLAGSSYNEQFF
NA	TRBV7-9	NA	TRBJ1-1	TGTGCCAGCAGCTTAGCGGCGGGACAAATTACTGAAGCTTTCTTT	CASSLAAGQITEAFF
NA	TRBV29-1	NA	TRBJ2-2	TGCAGCGCTGGGGGCACCGGGGAGCTGTTTTTT	CSAGGTGELFF
NA	TRBV18	few	TRBJ1-5	TGTGCCAGCTCACCACCGGGGGTGGATCAGCCCCAGCATTTT	CASSPPGVDQPQHF
NA	TRBV11-2	many	TRBJ2-5	TGTGCCAGCAGCTTAGGGTCTCCCTTAGTACAGGAGACCCAGTACTTC	CASSLGSPLVQETQYF
TRBD1	TRBV29-1	NA	TRBJ2-3	TGCAGCGTTGAAGGAGACCGGGACAGGGCAACAGATACGCAGTATTTT	CSVEGDRDRATDTQYF
NA	TRBV19	NA	TRBJ1-1	TGTGCCAGTAGGGAGGATCCCAACACTGAAGCTTTCTTT	CASREDPNTEAFF
NA	TRBV29-1	once	TRBJ2-6	TGCAGCGTTGAATCCAGGGACTCTGGGGCCAACGTCCTGACTTTC	CSVESRDSGANVLTF
TRBD2	TRBV9	NA	TRBJ2-2	TGTGCCAGCAGCGTAGAACTAGCGGGGACTTTGGACACCGGGGAGCTGTTTTTT	CASSVELAGTLDTGELFF
NA	TRBV10-3	few	TRBJ2-5	TGTGCCATCAGACCCTTGTCGGAAGAGACCCAGTACTTC	CAIRPLSEETQYF
TRBD1	TRBV9	NA	TRBJ1-6	TGTGCCAGCAGCGCACGGGACAGAGATAATTCACCCCTCCACTTT	CASSARDRDNSPLHF
NA	TRBV30	few	TRBJ1-5	TGTGCCTGGAGTGGGGGTAGCAATCAGCCCCAGCATTTT	CAWSGGSNQPQHF
NA	TRBV4-1	NA	TRBJ1-2	TGCGCCAGCAGCCAAGAAGGGGTGAGTTCCCTGGGCGGCTACACCTTC	CASSQEGVSSLGGYTF
NA	TRBV6-6	NA	TRBJ1-2	TGTGCCAGCAGCAACAGGGAGGCATTCTATGGCTACACCTTC	CASSNREAFYGYTF
NA	TRBV10-3	NA	TRBJ2-1	TGTGCCATCAGCGGGTCCCCAACGGGGAAGCAGTTCTTC	CAISGSPTGKQFF
NA	TRBV18	NA	TRBJ2-1	TGTGCCAGCTCAAGCTCGTCGGACAATGAGCAGTTCTTC	CASSSSSDNEQFF
TRBD1	TRBV7-9	NA	TRBJ1-2	TGTGCCAGCAGCAGGGACAGCTATGGCTACACCTTC	CASSRDSYGYTF
NA	TRBV5-1	NA	TRBJ2-3	TGCGCCAGCAGCTCCGGACTAATCCGCACAGATACGCAGTATTTT	CASSSGLIRTDTQYF
NA	TRBV4-1	NA	TRBJ1-2	TGCGCCAGCAGCCAAGATGACAGGACCAACTATGGCTACACCTTC	CASSQDDRTNYGYTF
NA	TRBV10-3	few	TRBJ2-3	TGTGCCATCAGTGTGACAGATACGCAGTATTTT	CAISVTDTQYF
TRBD1	TRBV2	NA	TRBJ1-5	TGTGCCAGCCAGAGCTCCGACAGGGAGGGGAATCAGCCCCAGCATTTT	CASQSSDREGNQPQHF
NA	TRBV30	NA	TRBJ1-3	TGTGCCTGGAGTCCGGAGGGGATTTTAGGAAACACCATATATTTT	CAWSPEGILGNTIYF
TRBD2	TRBV4-2	NA	TRBJ2-7	TGTGCCAGCAGGACCTGGACTAGCGGGGACTCCTACGAGCAGTACTTC	CASRTWTSGDSYEQYF
NA	TRBV29-1	few	TRBJ2-3	TGCAGCGTTGAAGCGGGATTGGATACGCAGTATTTT	CSVEAGLDTQYF
TRBD2	TRBV7-3	NA	TRBJ2-3	TGTGCCAGCAGCTTAACTAGCGGGGGTTTAGATACGCAGTATTTT	CASSLTSGGLDTQYF
NA	TRBV29-1	NA	TRBJ2-5	TGCAGCGTTGGAGTAGCCTTAGGGGAGACCCAGTACTTC	CSVGVALGETQYF
NA	TRBV2	once	TRBJ2-7	TGTGCCAGCAAACCGGCGGGGTCCTACGAGCAGTACTTC	CASKPAGSYEQYF
NA	TRBV27	NA	TRBJ1-5	TGTGCCAGCAGTTCAACTATGGGCTGGCAGCCCCAGCATTTT	CASSSTMGWQPQHF
NA	TRBV29-1	NA	TRBJ1-4	TGCAGCGTATCAAAGGATAATGAAAAACTGTTTTTT	CSVSKDNEKLFF
TRBD2	TRBV4-1	NA	TRBJ2-3	TGCGCCAGCAGCCAGCTAGCGGGGTCCACAGATACGCAGTATTTT	CASSQLAGSTDTQYF
NA	TRBV5-1	NA	TRBJ2-1	TGCGCCAGCAGCGCCATTGGCGACAGGAAATCCCCCTCCTACAATGAGCAGTTCTTC	CASSAIGDRKSPSYNEQFF
NA	TRBV30	NA	TRBJ2-2	TGTGCCTGGAGTGTAAATTCGGGGAACACCGGGGAGCTGTTTTTT	CAWSVNSGNTGELFF
NA	TRBV5-4	few	TRBJ2-3	TGTGCCAGCAGCTCACTAGCCACAGATACGCAGTATTTT	CASSSLATDTQYF
NA	TRBV2	NA	TRBJ2-5	TGTGCCACCCGGGACCGAAGTCTTAAAGAGACCCAGTACTTC	CATRDRSLKETQYF
NA	TRBV7-6	NA	TRBJ1-2	TGTGCCAGCAGCCCGACAGTTAACTATGGCTACACCTTC	CASSPTVNYGYTF
NA	TRBV4-1	many	TRBJ2-1	TGCGCCAGCAGCCAAGATGACATCGCCCGTACGGATGAGCAGTTCTTC	CASSQDDIARTDEQFF
NA	TRBV12-5	NA	TRBJ1-4	TGTGCTAGTGGCGCAGGGCATAATGAAAAACTGTTTTTT	CASGAGHNEKLFF
NA	TRBV30	NA	TRBJ1-5	TGTGCCTGGAGTGCGGGGCCGGGCAATCAGCCCCAGCATTTT	CAWSAGPGNQPQHF
NA	TRBV30	NA	TRBJ1-2	TGTGCCTGGAGTGCAGGAGGGGGTGGCTACACCTTC	CAWSAGGGGYTF